One and the same sample provided the 30 T cell receptor beta chains below, sequenced in a study of T cell responses to AZD1222 COVID-19 vaccine. The assay was immunoSEQ multiplex PCR, and TCRdb's table has in-frame clones only and misses some. The top ten hold roughly 1.5% of the sample, which has some 150,000 clones, about 92% seen once. This sample comprised peripheral blood, obtained 28 days after the second AZD1222 dose. The origin of the receptors is an adult who received the AZD1222 COVID-19 vaccine.

J is TRBJ1-2 and V is TRBV6-5; 9 nucleotides agree with TRBD1. The CDR3 totals 15 residues. Per germline, CDR1 MNHEY and CDR2 SVGAGI. With 2 bases clipped from V and 3 bases from J, the junction kept 4 bases outside the gene matches. The CDR3, as DNA: TGTGCCAGCAGTTACCCGGGACAGGGCGACTATGGCTACACCTTC. It specifies CASSYPGQGDYGYTF.

The chain joins TRBV30 to TRBJ2-5; the D is unclear. The V gene's germline CDR1 is GTSNPN and CDR2 SVGIG (reference sequence). V was clipped by 7 bases and J by 2 bases, with 11 bases between them. CDR3 length: 12 residues. CDR3 residues: CAYTEIQETQYF. The CDR3, as DNA: TGTGCCTATACAGAGATTCAAGAGACCCAGTACTTC.

This CDR3 reads CASSPSGTGSYGYTF. Here the CDR3 DNA reads TGTGCCAGCTCACCAAGTGGGACAGGGAGCTATGGCTACACCTTC. The J gene is TRBJ1-2, the V gene TRBV18; TRBD1 aligns across 9 bases. This CDR3 has 15 amino acids. V trimming: 2 bases; J trimming: 4 bases; junction bases outside the gene matches: 5. CDR1 and CDR2 from the germline V gene are KGHSH and LQKENI.

The J gene is TRBJ2-7, the V gene TRBV13; D remains unclear. The V and J ends lost 0 bases and 4 bases respectively, with 10 bases between them. Germline V gene data show CDR1 as PRHDT and CDR2 as FYEKMQ (reference sequence). This CDR3 is 14 amino acids long. The CDR3 region is CASSLGGSLYEQYF. As DNA, the CDR3 is TGTGCCAGCAGCTTAGGGGGTTCACTATACGAGCAGTACTTC.

This clone was seen a handful of times. The rearrangement joins TRBV4-1 to TRBJ1-1, with unresolved D. The germline V gene encodes CDR1 MGHRA and CDR2 YSYEKL. V gave up 1 base and J gave up 0 bases, with 9 bases separating them. The CDR3 has 15 residues. CDR3 nucleotides: TGCGCCAGCAGCCAAGTCGGTTTCATGAACACTGAAGCTTTCTTT. Translating it yields CASSQVGFMNTEAFF.

This chain uses TRBV7-9 with TRBJ1-1; possible D gene TRBD1, 5 bases. Trimming pared 4 bases from V and 0 bases from J, leaving 9 bases between. Germline V CDR1 and CDR2: SEHNR, FQNEAQ (reference sequence). The CDR3 has 14 amino acids. CDR3 loop: CASSWGTVNTEAFF. The CDR3 nucleotides are TGTGCCAGCAGCTGGGGGACCGTGAACACTGAAGCTTTCTTT. The full variable domain, its missing parts supplied by reference TRBV7-9 and TRBJ1-1, is DTGVSQNPRHKITKRGQNVTFRCDPISEHNRLYWYRQTLGQGPEFLTYFQNEAQLEKSRLLSDRFSAERPKGSFSTLEIQRTEQGDSAMYLCASSWGTVNTEAFFGQGTRLTVV.

V and J are TRBV5-1 and TRBJ2-1; 15 nucleotides line up with TRBD2. Germline CDR1 reads SGHRS; CDR2 reads YFSETQ. J gave up 5 bases and V 3 bases, and 6 bases lay outside the gene matches. This CDR3 region has 17 residues. CDR3: CASSSGLAGGLHNEQFF. DNA for the CDR3: TGCGCCAGCAGCTCGGGACTAGCGGGAGGCCTACACAATGAGCAGTTCTTC.

This clone has only one observation. This chain uses TRBV30 with TRBJ1-1, with D unclear. The CDR3 contains 14 residues. Germline V gene lookup returns CDR1 GTSNPN and CDR2 SVGIG (reference sequence). Trimming took off 5 bases at V and 0 bases at J, with 13 bases between the two ends. The chain's CDR3 is CAWARRQLNTEAFF. CDR3 sequence (DNA): TGTGCCTGGGCAAGGCGCCAATTGAACACTGAAGCTTTCTTT.

This clone came up once. This chain links TRBV19 with TRBJ1-1; 7 bases are shared with TRBD1. The germline V gene encodes CDR1 LNHDA and CDR2 SQIVND (reference sequence). The CDR3 extends over 14 amino acids. With 7 bases clipped from V and 7 bases from J, the junction kept 12 bases outside the gene matches. CDR3: CASIPIDRAGEAFF. CDR3 sequence (DNA): TGTGCCAGTATCCCAATCGACAGGGCCGGTGAAGCTTTCTTT. Based on the CDR3 plus reference TRBV19 and TRBJ1-1, the full variable domain is DGGITQSPKYLFRKEGQNVTLSCEQNLNHDAMYWYRQDPGQGLRLIYYSQIVNDFQKGDIAEGYSVSREKKESFPLTVTSAQKNPTAFYLCASIPIDRAGEAFFGQGTRLTVV.

V is TRBV6-4 and J is TRBJ2-3; D is uncertain. Looked up from germline, CDR1 is MRHNA and CDR2 is SNTAGT. The CDR3 contains 14 residues. V lost 2 bases and J lost 6, with 12 bases in between. The CDR3 region is CASSDALESDTQYF. The CDR3 DNA reads as TGTGCCAGCAGTGACGCCTTGGAATCGGATACGCAGTATTTT.

The rearrangement uses TRBV10-3 and TRBJ1-2, with D perhaps TRBD1 (6 bases). The germline CDR1 and CDR2 sequences are ENHRY and SYGVKD. The CDR3 sequence is 18 residues long. V lost 3 bases and J lost 1, with 21 bases in between. CDR3 in amino acids: CAISEVPGAIDYNYGYTF. The CDR3 region has the DNA TGTGCCATCAGTGAAGTCCCAGGGGCGATAGACTATAACTATGGCTACACCTTC.

The gene calls are TRBV28 and TRBJ2-5, with 9 bases that match TRBD2. The germline V gene encodes CDR1 MDHEN and CDR2 SYDVKM. Trimming cost V 6 bases and J 0 bases; bases outside gene matches: 11. CDR3 length: 17 amino acids. The CDR3: CASSPPGLASYQETQYF. CDR3 bases: TGTGCCAGCAGCCCTCCAGGACTAGCGTCGTACCAAGAGACCCAGTACTTC.

The chain has TRBV5-4 and TRBJ2-5; D uncertain. CDR3 length: 13 residues. Germline V lookup: CDR1 SGHNT, CDR2 YYREEE (reference sequence). Between the trimmed V and J ends, which lost 3 bases and 1 base, there was a span of 7 bases. CDR3 DNA: TGTGCCAGCAGCTCTTACCTCCAAGAGACCCAGTACTTC. Translating gives CASSSYLQETQYF.

V is TRBV5-1 and J is TRBJ2-1; 8 nucleotides agree with TRBD2. The length of the CDR3 is 14 residues. From germline, CDR1 is SGHRS and CDR2 YFSETQ. The V segment lost 2 bases and the J segment 10 bases; nucleotides outside the gene matches: 8. In DNA form, the CDR3 reads TGCGCCAGCAGCTTTACGGGAGGGCCGGGAGAGCAGTTCTTC. As protein: CASSFTGGPGEQFF.

This clone was counted only a few times. The genes are TRBV4-3 and TRBJ2-6; 13 nucleotides align to TRBD2. With 3 bases clipped from V and 1 base from J, the junction kept 6 bases outside the gene matches. Germline V gives CDR1 LGHNA, CDR2 YSLEER. The CDR3 consists of 19 residues. The CDR3, as DNA: TGCGCCAGCAGCCAGGGACGGACTAGCGGGGGATCTGGGGCCAACGTCCTGACTTTC. As protein: CASSQGRTSGGSGANVLTF.

V and J are TRBV9 and TRBJ2-5; the match to TRBD1 covers 7 bases. V trimming: 4 bases; J trimming: 4 bases; junction bases outside the gene matches: 13. The CDR3 loop spans 16 amino acids. CDR1 SGDLS and CDR2 YYNGEE come from the germline V gene. DNA for the CDR3: TGTGCCAGCAGCTTATTCGGGACAGAAAGAGTAGAGACCCAGTACTTC. As protein: CASSLFGTERVETQYF. The complete variable domain, with remaining parts taken from reference TRBV9 and TRBJ2-5, reads DSGVTQTPKHLITATGQRVTLRCSPRSGDLSVYWYQQSLDQGLQFLIQYYNGEERAKGNILERFSAQQFPDLHSELNLSSLELGDSALYFCASSLFGTERVETQYFGPGTRLLVL.

This clone was counted only a few times. For the CDR3, the DNA is TGTGCCACCAGTGTGGGTGAGGGAGGCTACACCTTC. This codes for CATSVGEGGYTF. The chain carries TRBV24-1 and TRBJ1-2; D is unresolved. The CDR3 contains 12 residues. Germline lookup yields CDR1 KGHDR and CDR2 SFDVKD. Trimming stripped 5 bases from V and 8 bases from J, with 11 bases between.

Written as DNA, the CDR3 is TGTGCCAGCAGCTTAGTGCCGACTAGCGGCTACGAGCAGTACTTC. The encoded protein is CASSLVPTSGYEQYF. V usage is TRBV7-2 and J usage is TRBJ2-7; 9 positions agree with TRBD2. Germline CDR1 is SGHTA and CDR2 is FQGNSA. The V segment lost 1 base and the J segment 3 bases; nucleotides outside the gene matches: 4. The CDR3 extends over 15 amino acids. The full variable domain, completed using reference TRBV7-2 and TRBJ2-7, is GAGVSQSPSNKVTEKGKDVELRCDPISGHTALYWYRQSLGQGLEFLIYFQGNSAPDKSGLPSDRFSAERTGGSVSTLTIQRTQQEDSAVYLCASSLVPTSGYEQYFGPGTRLTVT.

V usage is TRBV19 and J usage is TRBJ2-1; D gene ambiguous. This CDR3 is 13 amino acids long. V shed 8 bases and J shed 4 bases, with 12 bases lying between them. Germline CDR1 and CDR2: LNHDA and SQIVND (reference sequence). The CDR3 loop reads CASGPGMYNEQFF. The CDR3 bases are TGTGCCAGTGGCCCTGGGATGTACAATGAGCAGTTCTTC.

The table lists this clone with a count of one. CDR3 residues: CAISGGTYFGELFF. For the CDR3, the DNA is TGTGCCATCAGTGGGGGGACTTACTTCGGGGAGCTGTTTTTT. This sequence joins TRBV10-3 and TRBJ2-2; possible D gene TRBD2, 6 bases. Trimming took 4 bases from V and 7 from J, leaving 13 bases between them. CDR1 and CDR2 from the germline V gene are ENHRY and SYGVKD. The CDR3 loop spans 14 amino acids.

V is TRBV10-3 and J is TRBJ2-2; D is ambiguous. The CDR3 has 14 amino acids. Germline CDR1 and CDR2: ENHRY and SYGVKD. The V and J ends lost 5 bases and 0 bases respectively, with 7 bases between them. In DNA form, the CDR3 reads TGTGCCATCAGTCGGGCCGCGAACACCGGGGAGCTGTTTTTT. It codes for CAISRAANTGELFF.

The chain is built from TRBV4-1 and TRBJ1-5, with D perhaps TRBD1 (5 bases). Trimming took 4 bases from V and 0 from J, leaving 13 bases between them. Germline assignment: CDR1 MGHRA and CDR2 YSYEKL. The CDR3 totals 16 residues. CDR3 loop: CASSRGDVASNQPQHF. The CDR3 nucleotides read TGCGCCAGCAGCCGCGGGGACGTAGCTAGCAATCAGCCCCAGCATTTT.

The sample holds one count of this clone. The V gene is TRBV9, the J gene TRBJ1-3; D perhaps matches TRBD1 (6 bases). Germline V gene sequence: CDR1 SGDLS, CDR2 YYNGEE. Trimming pared 0 bases from V and 0 bases from J, leaving 10 bases between. The length of the CDR3 is 16 residues. The CDR3 region has the DNA TGTGCCAGCAGCGTAGCTCCAGGGGACTCTGGAAACACCATATATTTT. Encoded protein: CASSVAPGDSGNTIYF. The whole variable domain, filled in from reference TRBV9 and TRBJ1-3, reads DSGVTQTPKHLITATGQRVTLRCSPRSGDLSVYWYQQSLDQGLQFLIQYYNGEERAKGNILERFSAQQFPDLHSELNLSSLELGDSALYFCASSVAPGDSGNTIYFGEGSWLTVV.

This rearrangement joins TRBV13 to TRBJ2-2, with 9 positions matching TRBD1. The CDR3 has 15 residues. The J segment lost 4 bases and the V segment lost 8 bases, leaving 8 bases of the junction unmatched. The V gene's germline CDR1 is PRHDT and CDR2 FYEKMQ (reference sequence). The CDR3 DNA is TGTGCCAGCGGAGCGTGGGACAGGGCCACCGGGGAGCTGTTTTTT. Protein sequence: CASGAWDRATGELFF. Full variable domain (remainder filled in from reference TRBV13 and TRBJ2-2): AAGVIQSPRHLIKEKRETATLKCYPIPRHDTVYWYQQGPGQDPQFLISFYEKMQSDKGSIPDRFSAQQFSDYHSELNMSSLELGDSALYFCASGAWDRATGELFFGEGSRLTVL.

The chain employs TRBV11-2 and TRBJ1-2; 8 bases are shared with TRBD1. The V and J ends lost 0 bases and 4 bases, in that order; junction bases with no gene match: 7. This CDR3 is 16 amino acids long. Germline-derived CDR1 and CDR2 are SGHAT and FQNNGV. As DNA, the CDR3 is TGTGCCAGCAGCTTAGAGGGAATCAGGGGGCTCTATGGCTACACCTTC. Translated, it gives CASSLEGIRGLYGYTF.

The gene calls are TRBV7-5 and TRBJ1-2; TRBD1 reflects the table's D call only, with no check against the DNA. TRBV7-5 is a documented pseudogene. This CDR3 is 21 amino acids long. CDR3 bases: TGTGCCAGAAGCTCTTTCAGGGGACGCCCTGGTATGGGGTACTATAACTATGGCTACACCTTC. This encodes CARSSFRGRPGMGYYNYGYTF.

This chain uses TRBV6-5 with TRBJ1-3; D gene ambiguous. The V end was cut by 10 bases, the J end by 2 bases, with 15 bases between. This CDR3 has 14 amino acids. Germline values: CDR1 MNHEY, CDR2 SVGAGI. In DNA, the CDR3 is TGTGCCACCCGGAGCCCCACAACTGGAAACACCATATATTTT. Its protein product is CATRSPTTGNTIYF.

The V and J genes are TRBV21-1 and TRBJ1-6; TRBD1, the table's D call, was not compared with the DNA. TRBV21-1 has pseudogene status. The CDR3 spans 16 residues. The chain's CDR3 is CASSKEATVLNSPLHF. The CDR3 region has the DNA TGTGCCAGCAGCAAAGAGGCGACAGTTCTTAATTCACCCCTCCACTTT.

The rearrangement links TRBV7-3 to TRBJ2-2; TRBD2 matches 8 bases. Trimming cost V 1 base and J 4 bases; bases outside gene matches: 5. The CDR3 spans 16 residues. Germline V gene data show CDR1 as SGHTA and CDR2 as FQGTGA. CDR3: CASSLIPGRGTGELFF. Written as DNA, the CDR3 is TGTGCCAGCAGCTTAATCCCCGGGAGGGGCACCGGGGAGCTGTTTTTT. The full variable domain, rest sourced from reference TRBV7-3 and TRBJ2-2, is GAGVSQTPSNKVTEKGKYVELRCDPISGHTALYWYRQSLGQGPEFLIYFQGTGAADDSGLPNDRFFAVRPEGSVSTLKIQRTERGDSAVYLCASSLIPGRGTGELFFGEGSRLTVL.

V is TRBV6-2 or TRBV6-3 and J is TRBJ2-1; D unresolved. Germline assignment: CDR1 MNHEY and CDR2 SVGEGT. There are 13 residues in the CDR3. Trimming removed 4 bases at V and 7 bases at J, with 11 bases between. CDR3 loop: CASSWYGKNEQFF. DNA of the CDR3: TGTGCCAGCAGTTGGTACGGCAAGAATGAGCAGTTCTTC.